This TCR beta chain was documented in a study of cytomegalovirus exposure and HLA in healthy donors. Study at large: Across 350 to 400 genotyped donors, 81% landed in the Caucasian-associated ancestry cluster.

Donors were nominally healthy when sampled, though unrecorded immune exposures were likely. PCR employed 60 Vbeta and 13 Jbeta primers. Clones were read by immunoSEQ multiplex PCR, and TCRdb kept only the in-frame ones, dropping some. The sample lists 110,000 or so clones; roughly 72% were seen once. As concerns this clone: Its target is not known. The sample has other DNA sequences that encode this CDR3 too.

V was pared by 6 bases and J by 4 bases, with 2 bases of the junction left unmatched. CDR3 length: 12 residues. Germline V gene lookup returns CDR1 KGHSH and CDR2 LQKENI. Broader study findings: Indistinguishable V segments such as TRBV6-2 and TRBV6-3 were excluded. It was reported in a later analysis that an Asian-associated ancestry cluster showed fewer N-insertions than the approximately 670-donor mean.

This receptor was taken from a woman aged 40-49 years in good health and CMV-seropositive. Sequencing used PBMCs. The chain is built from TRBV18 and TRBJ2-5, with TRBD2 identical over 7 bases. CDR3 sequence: CASSPGGETQYF. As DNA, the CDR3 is TGTGCCAGCTCCCCGGGGGGAGAGACCCAGTACTTC.